Listed below are T cell receptor beta chains from one sample, sequenced in a study of blood T cell repertoires in COVID-19. Repertoires were generated with immunoSEQ multiplex PCR, while TCRdb's copy carries only in-frame clones and drops some. The table shows 130,000 or so clones, with around 84% occurring only once. Sequenced material: PBMCs or T cells enriched from blood (not recorded which). Every receptor here comes from a man aged 40-55 years with acute COVID-19. CDR3s leave out the opening cysteine and the closing phenylalanine or tryptophan. Each record gives: CDR3 protein, J gene, V gene.

cdr3_aa: ASSLQLAGGSNEQF
j_call: TRBJ2-1
v_call: TRBV7-7

cdr3_aa: ASSLNSDNYGYT
j_call: TRBJ1-2
v_call: TRBV18

cdr3_aa: ASSVNPLTWVGNTIY
j_call: TRBJ1-3
v_call: TRBV9

cdr3_aa: ASSLLRDREGGYT
j_call: TRBJ1-2
v_call: TRBV6-5

cdr3_aa: ASSSPGYPEAF
j_call: TRBJ1-1
v_call: TRBV12-3/TRBV12-4

cdr3_aa: ASSPPGQGRTEAF
j_call: TRBJ1-1
v_call: TRBV11-2

cdr3_aa: ASSFGTGGARNTEAF
j_call: TRBJ1-1
v_call: TRBV27

cdr3_aa: ASSPNRVNYGYT
j_call: TRBJ1-2
v_call: TRBV19

cdr3_aa: ASSQEWGQGTEAF
j_call: TRBJ1-1
v_call: TRBV4-1

cdr3_aa: ASSLEYRGNNSPLH
j_call: TRBJ1-6
v_call: TRBV5-1

cdr3_aa: ASSLGVSGWTEHYEQY
j_call: TRBJ2-7
v_call: TRBV5-1

cdr3_aa: ASSPGELNTEAF
j_call: TRBJ1-1
v_call: TRBV3-1/TRBV3-2

cdr3_aa: ASTSLPLTSSDSPSGNTIY
j_call: TRBJ1-3
v_call: TRBV4-2

cdr3_aa: ASSTVSGSPDTQY
j_call: TRBJ2-3
v_call: TRBV19

cdr3_aa: ASSGWTPTNEKLF
j_call: TRBJ1-4
v_call: TRBV2

cdr3_aa: ASSLDPTSAYYEQY
j_call: TRBJ2-7
v_call: TRBV7-6

cdr3_aa: ASSKVREHYSNQPQH
j_call: TRBJ1-5
v_call: TRBV21-1

cdr3_aa: ASSLGGPESTIY
j_call: TRBJ1-3
v_call: TRBV7-3

cdr3_aa: ASSWAIHDSSGNTIY
j_call: TRBJ1-3
v_call: TRBV7-6

cdr3_aa: ASSPGQRMPLH
j_call: TRBJ1-6
v_call: TRBV5-8

cdr3_aa: ASGGNAYEQY
j_call: TRBJ2-7
v_call: TRBV28

cdr3_aa: ASGGAGGDTQY
j_call: TRBJ2-3
v_call: TRBV2

cdr3_aa: ASNRANSNQPQH
j_call: TRBJ1-5
v_call: TRBV2

cdr3_aa: ASTPTSGGNTQY
j_call: TRBJ2-3
v_call: TRBV5-1

cdr3_aa: AWSRGMADTQY
j_call: TRBJ2-3
v_call: TRBV30

cdr3_aa: ASFIGQPNLNTEAF
j_call: TRBJ1-1
v_call: TRBV21-1

cdr3_aa: ASSLTGTGELF
j_call: TRBJ2-2
v_call: TRBV3-1/TRBV3-2

cdr3_aa: ASSRSGSYNSPLH
j_call: TRBJ1-6
v_call: TRBV28

cdr3_aa: ASSSGTSSGELF
j_call: TRBJ2-2
v_call: TRBV7-6

cdr3_aa: ASRPGQPLTYEQY
j_call: TRBJ2-7
v_call: TRBV5-4

cdr3_aa: ASSPEGVGRGNTEAF
j_call: TRBJ1-1
v_call: TRBV3-1/TRBV3-2

cdr3_aa: ASSPDGSSYNEQF
j_call: TRBJ2-1
v_call: TRBV6-4

cdr3_aa: ASSENTYSNQPQH
j_call: TRBJ1-5
v_call: TRBV2

cdr3_aa: ASSLKQDRPLLS
j_call: TRBJ2-7
v_call: TRBV13

cdr3_aa: SVGNSYPRGYT
j_call: TRBJ1-2
v_call: TRBV29-1

cdr3_aa: ASSNRDRAEETQY
j_call: TRBJ2-5
v_call: TRBV28

cdr3_aa: ASSLGAGVGYEQY
j_call: TRBJ2-7
v_call: TRBV28

cdr3_aa: ASSSTTGDTQY
j_call: TRBJ2-7
v_call: TRBV3-1/TRBV3-2

cdr3_aa: ASSPRSGGASDTQY
j_call: TRBJ2-3
v_call: TRBV3-1/TRBV3-2

cdr3_aa: ASSTSYAIGTDTQY
j_call: TRBJ2-3
v_call: TRBV19

cdr3_aa: ASSQGRGGSGETQY
j_call: TRBJ2-5
v_call: TRBV4-1

cdr3_aa: ASSPRSSGAEQY
j_call: TRBJ2-7
v_call: TRBV3-1/TRBV3-2

cdr3_aa: ASSPSPTGVETQY
j_call: TRBJ2-5
v_call: TRBV5-1

cdr3_aa: ASQRVGGLGYT
j_call: TRBJ1-2
v_call: TRBV6-5

cdr3_aa: ASSIGNSGELF
j_call: TRBJ2-2
v_call: TRBV19

cdr3_aa: ASSPPGATGNTIY
j_call: TRBJ1-3
v_call: TRBV18

cdr3_aa: AQGPLEGEKLF
j_call: TRBJ1-4
v_call: TRBV30

cdr3_aa: ASSPAGLRTEAF
j_call: TRBJ1-1
v_call: TRBV18

cdr3_aa: ASSYSSSGGDTQY
j_call: TRBJ2-3
v_call: TRBV6-5

cdr3_aa: ASSSAGARSYEQY
j_call: TRBJ2-7
v_call: TRBV18

cdr3_aa: ASSLRGYGNTIY
j_call: TRBJ1-3
v_call: TRBV7-8